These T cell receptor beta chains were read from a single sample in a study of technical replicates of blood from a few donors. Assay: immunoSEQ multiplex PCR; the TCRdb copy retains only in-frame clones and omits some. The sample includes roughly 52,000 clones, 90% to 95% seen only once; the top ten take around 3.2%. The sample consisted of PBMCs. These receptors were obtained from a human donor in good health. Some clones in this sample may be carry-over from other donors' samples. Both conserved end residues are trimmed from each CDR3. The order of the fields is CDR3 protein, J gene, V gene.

ASSRTLDILNYGYT | TRBJ1-2 | TRBV5-1
ASSYTSGGPTGELF | TRBJ2-2 | TRBV7-6
SVELRERDNEQF | TRBJ2-1 | TRBV29-1
ASSPPGGLSSYEQY | TRBJ2-7 | TRBV5-6
ASSPGRSLSGVQY | TRBJ2-7 | TRBV7-8
SVQRLAGGLYGNEQF | TRBJ2-1 | TRBV29-1
AWSATGGTEAF | TRBJ1-1 | TRBV30
ASSDSGVRGNEQF | TRBJ2-1 | TRBV6-4
ASSPGQGRIYGYT | TRBJ1-2 | TRBV5-6
ASSSKGTIATNEKLF | TRBJ1-4 | TRBV7-9
ASSLQGSEQY | TRBJ2-7 | TRBV7-9
ASSPRTSNMYNEQF | TRBJ2-1 | TRBV7-3
ASSSGGPDSNQPQH | TRBJ1-5 | TRBV7-9
ASSLTLRTNEQY | TRBJ2-7 | TRBV5-5
ASSLVGAREQY | TRBJ2-7 | TRBV11-1
ASSLGSGSREQY | TRBJ2-7 | TRBV5-1
ASSFYSNQPQH | TRBJ1-5 | TRBV7-2
ASSQGSGRNYEQY | TRBJ2-7 | TRBV4-3
ASSGGVSGANVLT | TRBJ2-6 | TRBV6-4
ASSLEIATDTQY | TRBJ2-3 | TRBV5-1
ASSGEGALV | TRBJ2-7 | TRBV2
ASSRLGLAGIETQY | TRBJ2-5 | TRBV5-4
ASSLGLAGGREQF | TRBJ2-1 | TRBV5-6
ASSPPGLDRH | TRBJ2-3 | TRBV7-2
ATHREFSYT | TRBJ1-2 | TRBV6-5
ASSQGQGIYGYT | TRBJ1-2 | TRBV7-9
ASSTPGDHTEAF | TRBJ1-1 | TRBV21-1
ASSFGQANTEAF | TRBJ1-1 | TRBV7-2
ASSVPGLSHEQF | TRBJ2-1 | TRBV9
ASSLGAFNEQF | TRBJ2-1 | TRBV7-6
ASSPGTGRTSGPI | TRBJ2-3 | TRBV7-3
ASRPGRFNSPLH | TRBJ1-6 | TRBV2
ATSRGEGGNEQF | TRBJ2-1 | TRBV15
ASSSHRLDSGNTIY | TRBJ1-3 | TRBV7-9
ASSLEGRTSGTSRYEQY | TRBJ2-7 | TRBV7-6
ATELGEGNTGELF | TRBJ2-2 | TRBV15
ASSSTNPYGYT | TRBJ1-2 | TRBV6-5
ASSPGTGGYYEQY | TRBJ2-7 | TRBV18
ASSLRAREGREQF | TRBJ2-1 | TRBV11-2
ASSYDPRENTIY | TRBJ1-3 | TRBV6-5
ASSRPGQGAPYNEQF | TRBJ2-1 | TRBV14
ASSPRSYNEQF | TRBJ2-1 | TRBV4-1
ASSFYQIGDSNYGYT | TRBJ1-2 | TRBV7-2
ASSPAQALYEQY | TRBJ2-7 | TRBV18
SVEERDGYT | TRBJ1-2 | TRBV29-1
AWSARTGGSETQY | TRBJ2-5 | TRBV30
ASSFRTGDYGYT | TRBJ1-2 | TRBV7-2
ASSWGQGGREQF | TRBJ2-1 | TRBV13
ASSPDRGDTQY | TRBJ2-3 | TRBV16
ASSQSPRLASANNEQF | TRBJ2-1 | TRBV4-3
ASSLGGTRSEKLF | TRBJ1-4 | TRBV11-2
ASTRTGDYEQY | TRBJ2-7 | TRBV11-2
ASSRPGRNTEAF | TRBJ1-1 | TRBV6-5
ATSSLAGGLTQY | TRBJ2-3 | TRBV15